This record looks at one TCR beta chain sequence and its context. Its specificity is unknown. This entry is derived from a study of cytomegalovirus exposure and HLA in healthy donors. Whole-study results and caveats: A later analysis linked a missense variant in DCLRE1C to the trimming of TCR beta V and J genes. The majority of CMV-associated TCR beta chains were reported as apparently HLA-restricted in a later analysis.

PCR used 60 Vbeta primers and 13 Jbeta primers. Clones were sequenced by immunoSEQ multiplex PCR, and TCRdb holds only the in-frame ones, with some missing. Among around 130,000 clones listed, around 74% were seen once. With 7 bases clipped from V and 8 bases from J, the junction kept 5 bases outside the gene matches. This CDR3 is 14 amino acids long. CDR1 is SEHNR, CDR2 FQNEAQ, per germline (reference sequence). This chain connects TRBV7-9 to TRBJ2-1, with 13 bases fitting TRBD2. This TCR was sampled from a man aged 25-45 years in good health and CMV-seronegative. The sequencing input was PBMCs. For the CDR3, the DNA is TGTGCCAGCACTCCACTAGCGGGAGGGGATGAGCAGTTCTTC. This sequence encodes CASTPLAGGDEQFF.